Listed here are 19 T cell receptor beta chains from one sample, sequenced in a study of T cell responses to AZD1222 COVID-19 vaccine. TCRdb's table, derived via immunoSEQ multiplex PCR, lists solely in-frame clones and lacks some. In the table there are roughly 120,000 clones, about 90% of which are singletons. The specimen was peripheral blood, collected on day 0 of AZD1222 vaccination. The receptors stem from an adult in good health.

This chain joins TRBV6-6 and TRBJ2-3; no reliable D call. V gave up 6 bases and J gave up 1 base, with 14 bases separating them. Germline loops: CDR1 MNHNY, CDR2 SVGAGI (reference sequence). The CDR3 runs 15 residues. CDR3 bases: TGTGCCAGCAGGTTGCGGCAGAGCGGCACAGATACGCAGTATTTT. It translates to CASRLRQSGTDTQYF.

This sequence joins TRBV19 and TRBJ2-3, with D perhaps matching TRBD2 (5 bases). This CDR3 has 12 residues. Trimming stripped 6 bases from V and 5 bases from J, with 9 bases between. Germline-derived CDR1 and CDR2 are LNHDA and SQIVND (reference sequence). The CDR3 DNA sequence: TGTGCCAGTAGCGGACTGTTAGATACGCAGTATTTT. Translating gives CASSGLLDTQYF.

V usage is TRBV19 and J usage is TRBJ1-5, with 7 nucleotides matching TRBD1. Unmatched junction bases numbered 10, after V lost 4 bases and J lost 1 base. Germline-derived CDR1 and CDR2 are LNHDA and SQIVND (reference sequence). This CDR3 comprises 17 residues. The CDR3 DNA sequence: TGTGCCAGTAGTACCCTGACAGGGTTGGGCAGCAATCAGCCCCAGCATTTT. Its translation: CASSTLTGLGSNQPQHF.

The table lists this clone with a count of one. This sequence joins TRBV7-9 and TRBJ2-1; 11 nucleotides match TRBD1. V dropped 5 bases and J dropped 5; count of bases not matched to a gene: 2. This CDR3 is 14 amino acids long. CDR1 and CDR2 (germline): SEHNR, FQNEAQ (reference sequence). CDR3: CASSRGQGDNEQFF. The DNA for the CDR3 is TGTGCCAGCAGCCGGGGACAGGGGGACAATGAGCAGTTCTTC.

This sequence joins TRBV20-1 and TRBJ2-1; D possibly corresponds to TRBD2 (7 bases). The CDR3 runs to 16 residues. The germline CDR1 and CDR2 sequences are DFQATT and SNEGSKA (reference sequence). The V end lost 3 bases, the J end lost 7 bases, and 22 bases lay between the germline ends. CDR3 in amino acids: CSASSSRGAPTNEQFF. The CDR3 DNA reads as TGCAGTGCTAGTTCTAGCCGGGGGGCCCCGACTAATGAGCAGTTCTTC.

The V and J genes are TRBV2 and TRBJ1-3; TRBD1 matches at 8 bases. V shed 7 bases, J shed 2 bases, and the junction held 16 bases outside the gene matches. Germline V gene lookup returns CDR1 SNHLY and CDR2 FYNNEI. CDR3 length equals 18 residues. CDR3 region: CASKEAAHVTGAGNTIYF. The CDR3 nucleotides are TGTGCCAGCAAGGAGGCGGCCCATGTGACAGGGGCTGGAAACACCATATATTTT.

This clone was observed once. J is TRBJ1-2 and V is TRBV2; no clear D gene. Trimming removed 2 bases from V and 2 bases from J, with 9 bases in between. The CDR3 sequence is 14 residues long. CDR1 and CDR2 from the germline V gene are SNHLY and FYNNEI. The CDR3 protein is CASSELRPNYGYTF. CDR3 nucleotide sequence: TGTGCCAGCAGTGAACTCAGGCCGAACTATGGCTACACCTTC.

The chain joins TRBV11-2 to TRBJ2-1; 9 bases are a match to TRBD1. The CDR3 is 15 amino acids. From germline, CDR1 is SGHAT and CDR2 FQNNGV. The V and J ends lost 1 base and 7 bases, in that order; junction bases with no gene match: 5. The CDR3 is CASSLAGTGINEQFF. DNA for the CDR3: TGTGCCAGCAGCTTAGCAGGGACAGGGATTAATGAGCAGTTCTTC.

CDR3 coding DNA: TGTGCCAGCAGTGGACGAACGGGCTACCCGCCCTACGAGCAGTACTTC. Translation: CASSGRTGYPPYEQYF. This chain links TRBV25-1 with TRBJ2-7; D not certain. V gave up 4 bases and J gave up 2 bases, with 18 bases separating them. The CDR3 contains 16 residues. Germline CDR1 and CDR2: MGHDK and SYGVNS.

The gene calls are TRBV2 and TRBJ1-4; D is perhaps TRBD1 (5 bases). The V end was cut by 4 bases, the J end by 4 bases, with 13 bases between. The CDR3 runs to 15 residues. Germline assignment: CDR1 SNHLY and CDR2 FYNNEI. The CDR3 is CASSGRGGRNEKLFF. For the CDR3, the DNA is TGTGCCAGCAGTGGCCGGGGCGGTCGTAATGAAAAACTGTTTTTT.

The J gene is TRBJ1-6, the V gene TRBV10-3; TRBD1 aligns across 11 bases. The CDR3 contains 16 residues. CDR1 is ENHRY, CDR2 SYGVKD, per germline. After removal of 6 bases from V and 11 bases from J, the junction contained 12 bases not matched to a gene. The CDR3: CAIRKGQGDASAPLHF. The CDR3 bases are TGTGCCATCAGGAAGGGACAGGGGGATGCCTCGGCACCCCTCCACTTT.

The chain recombines TRBV6-5 with TRBJ2-2; tentatively, D is TRBD2 (5 bases). The CDR3 spans 14 residues. CDR1 and CDR2 (germline): MNHEY, SVGAGI. The V and J ends lost 2 bases and 7 bases respectively, with 11 bases between them. Here the CDR3 reads CASSYPGESGELFF. The CDR3 nucleotides are TGTGCCAGCAGTTACCCCGGGGAGAGCGGGGAGCTGTTTTTT.

The rearrangement uses TRBV5-6 and TRBJ2-2; no clear D gene. Trimming removed 5 bases from V and 3 bases from J, with 5 bases in between. Germline assignment: CDR1 SGHDT and CDR2 YYEEEE. The CDR3 extends over 12 amino acids. The CDR3 reads CASRQYTGELFF. Written as DNA, the CDR3 is TGTGCCAGCAGGCAGTACACCGGGGAGCTGTTTTTT.

The J gene is TRBJ2-3, the V gene TRBV15; the D gene is possibly TRBD2 (5 bases). Germline V gene sequence: CDR1 LNHNV, CDR2 YYDKDF (reference sequence). V was clipped by 2 bases and J by 2 bases, with 14 bases between them. This CDR3 spans 16 amino acids. CDR3 in amino acids: CATSRNPGILTDTQYF. DNA of the CDR3: TGTGCCACCAGCAGAAATCCGGGGATTCTCACAGATACGCAGTATTTT.

V and J are TRBV15 and TRBJ2-2; D may match TRBD1 or TRBD2 (7 bases each). The CDR3 consists of 16 residues. V was trimmed by 4 bases and J by 5 bases, leaving 17 bases between them. Looked up from germline, CDR1 is LNHNV and CDR2 is YYDKDF (reference sequence). The CDR3 coding sequence is TGTGCCACCAGCATACCCGTGCAGGGGGGGACCGGGGAGCTGTTTTTT. Amino acids: CATSIPVQGGTGELFF. Supplemented by reference TRBV15 and TRBJ2-2, the full variable domain reads DAMVIQNPRYQVTQFGKPVTLSCSQTLNHNVMYWYQQKSSQAPKLLFHYYDKDFNNEADTPDNFQSRRPNTSFCFLDIRSPGLGDTAMYLCATSIPVQGGTGELFFGEGSRLTVL.

This rearrangement joins TRBV18 to TRBJ2-7; TRBD1 matches 10 bases. Germline loops: CDR1 KGHSH, CDR2 LQKENI. V lost 4 bases and J lost 6; bases outside the gene matches: 3. There are 13 residues in the CDR3. The CDR3 DNA sequence: TGTGCCAGCTCACGGGACAGGGGTATCGAGCAGTACTTC. This translates into CASSRDRGIEQYF.

The genes are TRBV4-1 and TRBJ1-5; D gene ambiguous. V dropped 1 base and J dropped 0 bases, with 4 bases sitting between them. CDR3 length: 14 residues. Germline CDR1 is MGHRA and CDR2 is YSYEKL. The CDR3 DNA follows: TGCGCCAGCAGCCAAGGGCATAGCAATCAGCCCCAGCATTTT. This sequence encodes CASSQGHSNQPQHF.

The rearrangement links TRBV6-5 to TRBJ2-7; D unclear. CDR1 is MNHEY and CDR2 is SVGAGI in the germline V gene. Trimming removed 11 bases from V and 5 bases from J, with 16 bases in between. The CDR3 consists of 12 residues. Here the CDR3 reads CAPAKRTHEQYF. Here the CDR3 DNA reads TGTGCCCCGGCTAAGAGGACGCACGAGCAGTACTTC.

This sequence joins TRBV11-2 and TRBJ1-1, with 7 bases matching TRBD1. V was clipped by 5 bases and J by 1 base; unmatched bases: 7. This CDR3 contains 15 residues. Germline V gene sequence: CDR1 SGHAT, CDR2 FQNNGV. CDR3 nucleotide sequence: TGTGCCAGCAGCGCAACAGGGGTTGGGAACACTGAAGCTTTCTTT. It translates to CASSATGVGNTEAFF.